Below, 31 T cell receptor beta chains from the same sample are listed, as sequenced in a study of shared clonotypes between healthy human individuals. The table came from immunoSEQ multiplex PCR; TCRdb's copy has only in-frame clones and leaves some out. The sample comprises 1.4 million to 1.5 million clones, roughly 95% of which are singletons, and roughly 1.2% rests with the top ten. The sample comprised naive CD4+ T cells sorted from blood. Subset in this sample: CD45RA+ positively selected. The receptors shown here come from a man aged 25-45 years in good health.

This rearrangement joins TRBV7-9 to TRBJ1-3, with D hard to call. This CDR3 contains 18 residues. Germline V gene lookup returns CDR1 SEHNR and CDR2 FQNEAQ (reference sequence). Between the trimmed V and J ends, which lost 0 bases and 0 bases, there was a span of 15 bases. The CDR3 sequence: CASSLAPPGYVSGNTIYF. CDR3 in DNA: TGTGCCAGCAGCTTAGCCCCACCTGGATATGTCTCTGGAAACACCATATATTTT. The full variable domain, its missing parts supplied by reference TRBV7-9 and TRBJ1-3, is DTGVSQNPRHKITKRGQNVTFRCDPISEHNRLYWYRQTLGQGPEFLTYFQNEAQLEKSRLLSDRFSAERPKGSFSTLEIQRTEQGDSAMYLCASSLAPPGYVSGNTIYFGEGSWLTVV.

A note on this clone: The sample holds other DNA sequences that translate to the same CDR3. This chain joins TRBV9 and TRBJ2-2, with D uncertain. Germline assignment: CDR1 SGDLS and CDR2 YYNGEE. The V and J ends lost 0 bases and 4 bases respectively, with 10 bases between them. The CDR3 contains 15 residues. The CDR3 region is CASSVADRGTGELFF. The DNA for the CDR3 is TGTGCCAGCAGCGTAGCAGACCGAGGCACCGGGGAGCTGTTTTTT. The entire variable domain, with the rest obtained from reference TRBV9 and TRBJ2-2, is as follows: DSGVTQTPKHLITATGQRVTLRCSPRSGDLSVYWYQQSLDQGLQFLIQYYNGEERAKGNILERFSAQQFPDLHSELNLSSLELGDSALYFCASSVADRGTGELFFGEGSRLTVL.

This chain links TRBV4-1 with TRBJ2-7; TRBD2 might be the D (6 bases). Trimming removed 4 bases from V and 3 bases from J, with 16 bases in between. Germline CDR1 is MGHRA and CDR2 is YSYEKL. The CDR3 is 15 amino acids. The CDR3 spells CASSRNGQGGYEQYF. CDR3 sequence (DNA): TGCGCCAGCAGCCGCAATGGGCAGGGAGGCTACGAGCAGTACTTC.

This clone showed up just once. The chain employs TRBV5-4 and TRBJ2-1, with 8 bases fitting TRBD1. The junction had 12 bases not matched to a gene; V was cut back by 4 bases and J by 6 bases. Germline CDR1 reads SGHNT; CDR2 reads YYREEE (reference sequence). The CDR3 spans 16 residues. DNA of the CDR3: TGTGCCAGCAGCCCCCCTCCCCATACAGGGGGCAATGAGCAGTTCTTC. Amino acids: CASSPPPHTGGNEQFF. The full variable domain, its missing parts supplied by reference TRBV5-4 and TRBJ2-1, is ETGVTQSPTHLIKTRGQQVTLRCSSQSGHNTVSWYQQALGQGPQFIFQYYREEENGRGNFPPRFSGLQFPNYSSELNVNALELDDSALYLCASSPPPHTGGNEQFFGPGTRLTVL.

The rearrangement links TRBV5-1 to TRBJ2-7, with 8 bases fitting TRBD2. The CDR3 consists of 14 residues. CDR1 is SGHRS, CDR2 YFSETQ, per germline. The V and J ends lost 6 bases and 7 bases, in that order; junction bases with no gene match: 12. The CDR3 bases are TGCGCCAGCACCTCCGAATGGGCTAGCGGGGAGCAGTACTTC. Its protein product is CASTSEWASGEQYF.

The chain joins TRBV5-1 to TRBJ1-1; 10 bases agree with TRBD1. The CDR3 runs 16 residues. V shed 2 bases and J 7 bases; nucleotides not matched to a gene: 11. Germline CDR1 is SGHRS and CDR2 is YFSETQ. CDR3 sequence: CASSLRQGAQSGEAFF. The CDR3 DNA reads TGCGCCAGCAGCTTACGACAGGGGGCGCAGTCGGGTGAAGCTTTCTTT.

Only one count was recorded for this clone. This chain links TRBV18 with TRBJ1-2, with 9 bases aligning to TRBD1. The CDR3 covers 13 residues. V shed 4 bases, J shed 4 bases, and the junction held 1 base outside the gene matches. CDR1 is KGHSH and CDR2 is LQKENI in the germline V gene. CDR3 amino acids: CASSQGQGYGYTF. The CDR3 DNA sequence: TGTGCCAGCTCACAGGGACAGGGCTATGGCTACACCTTC. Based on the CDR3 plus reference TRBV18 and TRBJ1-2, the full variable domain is NAGVMQNPRHLVRRRGQEARLRCSPMKGHSHVYWYRQLPEEGLKFMVYLQKENIIDESGMPKERFSAEFPKEGPSILRIQQVVRGDSAAYFCASSQGQGYGYTFGSGTRLTVV.

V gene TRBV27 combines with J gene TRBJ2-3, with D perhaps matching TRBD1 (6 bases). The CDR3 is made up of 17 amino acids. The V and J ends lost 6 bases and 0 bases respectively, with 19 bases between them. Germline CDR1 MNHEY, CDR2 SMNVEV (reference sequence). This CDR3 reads CASSRGGTYSSTDTQYF. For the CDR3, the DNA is TGTGCCAGCAGCCGCGGTGGGACATACTCTAGCACAGATACGCAGTATTTT.

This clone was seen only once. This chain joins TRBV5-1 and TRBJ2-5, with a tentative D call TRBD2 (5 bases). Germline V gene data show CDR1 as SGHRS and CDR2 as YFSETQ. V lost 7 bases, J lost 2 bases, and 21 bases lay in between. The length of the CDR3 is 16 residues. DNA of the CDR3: TGCGCCAGCCTATCCATCGGACTCCTCGGTCAAGAGACCCAGTACTTC. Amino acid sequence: CASLSIGLLGQETQYF.

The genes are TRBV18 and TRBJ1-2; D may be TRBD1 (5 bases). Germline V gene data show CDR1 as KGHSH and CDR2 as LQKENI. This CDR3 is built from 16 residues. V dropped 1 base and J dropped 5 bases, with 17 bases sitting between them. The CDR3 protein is CASSPLPGPAPYGYTF. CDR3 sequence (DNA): TGTGCCAGCTCACCACTTCCGGGGCCAGCTCCTTATGGCTACACCTTC.

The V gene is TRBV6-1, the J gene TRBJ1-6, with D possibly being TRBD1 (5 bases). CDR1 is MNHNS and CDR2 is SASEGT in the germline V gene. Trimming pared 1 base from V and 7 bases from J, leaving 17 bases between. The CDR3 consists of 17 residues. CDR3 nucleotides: TGTGCCAGCAGTGAAGATGGAGTCGGGGGATCAAATTCACCCCTCCACTTT. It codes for CASSEDGVGGSNSPLHF.

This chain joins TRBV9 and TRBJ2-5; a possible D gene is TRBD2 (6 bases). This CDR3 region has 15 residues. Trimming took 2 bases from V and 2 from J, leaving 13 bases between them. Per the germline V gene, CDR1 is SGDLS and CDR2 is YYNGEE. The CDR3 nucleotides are TGTGCCAGCAGCGTCGGCGGGGTAACGCAAGAGACCCAGTACTTC. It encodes CASSVGGVTQETQYF.

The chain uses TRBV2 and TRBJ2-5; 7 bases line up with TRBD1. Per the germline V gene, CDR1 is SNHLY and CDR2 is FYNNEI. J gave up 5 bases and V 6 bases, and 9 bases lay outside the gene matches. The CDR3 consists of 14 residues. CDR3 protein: CASRVQGYQETQYF. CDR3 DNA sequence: TGTGCCAGCAGGGTACAGGGGTATCAGGAGACCCAGTACTTC.

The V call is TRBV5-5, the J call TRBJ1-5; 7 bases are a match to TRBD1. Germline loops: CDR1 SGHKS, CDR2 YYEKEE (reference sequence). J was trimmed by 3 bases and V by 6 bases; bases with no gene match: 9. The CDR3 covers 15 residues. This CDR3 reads CASKDTGDHNQPQHF. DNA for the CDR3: TGTGCCAGCAAGGACACAGGGGACCACAATCAGCCCCAGCATTTT.

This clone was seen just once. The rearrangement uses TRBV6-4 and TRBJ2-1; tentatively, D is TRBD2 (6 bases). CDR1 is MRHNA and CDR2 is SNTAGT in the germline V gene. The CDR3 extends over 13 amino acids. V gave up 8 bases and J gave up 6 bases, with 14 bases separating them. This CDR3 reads CASGLGGGNEQFF. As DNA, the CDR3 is TGTGCCAGCGGGCTGGGGGGAGGCAATGAGCAGTTCTTC.

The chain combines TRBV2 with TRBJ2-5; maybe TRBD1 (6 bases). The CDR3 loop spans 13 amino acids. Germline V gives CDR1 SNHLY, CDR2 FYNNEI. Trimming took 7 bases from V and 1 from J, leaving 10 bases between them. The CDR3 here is CASTDRSQETQYF. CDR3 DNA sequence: TGTGCCAGCACCGACAGGAGCCAAGAGACCCAGTACTTC.

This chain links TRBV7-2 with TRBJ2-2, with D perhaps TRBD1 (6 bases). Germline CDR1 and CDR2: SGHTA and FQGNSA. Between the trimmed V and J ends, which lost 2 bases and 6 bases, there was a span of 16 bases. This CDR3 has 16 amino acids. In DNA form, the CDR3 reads TGTGCCAGCAGCTTACTAGGACAGTACGGACCCGGGGAGCTGTTTTTT. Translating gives CASSLLGQYGPGELFF.

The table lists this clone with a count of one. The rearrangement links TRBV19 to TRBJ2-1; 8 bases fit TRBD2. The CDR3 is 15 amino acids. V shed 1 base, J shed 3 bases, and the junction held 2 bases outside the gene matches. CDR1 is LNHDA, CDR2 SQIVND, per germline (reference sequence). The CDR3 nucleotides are TGTGCCAGTAGTATAGCGGGGACTAGCTACAATGAGCAGTTCTTC. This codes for CASSIAGTSYNEQFF.

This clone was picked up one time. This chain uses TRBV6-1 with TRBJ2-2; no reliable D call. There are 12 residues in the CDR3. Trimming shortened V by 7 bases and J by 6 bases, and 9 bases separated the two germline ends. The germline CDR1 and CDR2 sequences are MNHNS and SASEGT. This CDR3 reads CASKGDAGELFF. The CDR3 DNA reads TGTGCCAGCAAAGGTGACGCCGGGGAGCTGTTTTTT.

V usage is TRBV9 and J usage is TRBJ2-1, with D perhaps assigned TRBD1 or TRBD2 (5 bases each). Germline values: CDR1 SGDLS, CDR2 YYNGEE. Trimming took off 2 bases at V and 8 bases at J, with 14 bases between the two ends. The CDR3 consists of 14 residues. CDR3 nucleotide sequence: TGTGCCAGCAGCGTTGGTGGGACCCAACATGAGCAGTTCTTC. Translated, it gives CASSVGGTQHEQFF.

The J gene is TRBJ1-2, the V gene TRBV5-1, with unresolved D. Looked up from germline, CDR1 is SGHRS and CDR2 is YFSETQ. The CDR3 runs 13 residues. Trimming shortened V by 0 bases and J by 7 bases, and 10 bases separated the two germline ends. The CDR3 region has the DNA TGCGCCAGCAGCTTGGCCGACACTGCTGGCTACACCTTC. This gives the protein CASSLADTAGYTF.

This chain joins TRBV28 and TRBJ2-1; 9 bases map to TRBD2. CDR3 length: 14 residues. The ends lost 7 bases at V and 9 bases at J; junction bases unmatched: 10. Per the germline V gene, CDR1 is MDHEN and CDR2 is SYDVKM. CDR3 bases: TGTGCCAGCATAGGCGGGAGGGCCATCGCTGAGCAGTTCTTC. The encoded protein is CASIGGRAIAEQFF.

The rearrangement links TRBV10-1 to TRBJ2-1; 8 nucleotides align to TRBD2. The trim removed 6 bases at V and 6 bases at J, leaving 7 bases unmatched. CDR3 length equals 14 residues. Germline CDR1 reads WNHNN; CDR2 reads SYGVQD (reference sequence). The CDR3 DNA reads TGCGCCAGCAGCCCAAGCGGGAGACTCAATGAGCAGTTCTTC. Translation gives CASSPSGRLNEQFF.

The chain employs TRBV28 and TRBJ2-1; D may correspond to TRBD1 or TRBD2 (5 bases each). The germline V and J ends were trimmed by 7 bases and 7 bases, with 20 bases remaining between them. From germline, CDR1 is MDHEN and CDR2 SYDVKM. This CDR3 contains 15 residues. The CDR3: CASNPEGRGVNEQFF. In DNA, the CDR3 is TGTGCCAGCAACCCTGAGGGTCGAGGGGTAAATGAGCAGTTCTTC.

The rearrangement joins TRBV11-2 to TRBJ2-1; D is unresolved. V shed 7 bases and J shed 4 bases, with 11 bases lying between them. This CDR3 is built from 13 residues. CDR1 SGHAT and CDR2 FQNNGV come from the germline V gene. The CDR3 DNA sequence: TGTGCCAGCAAGGGTGAGTCTTACAATGAGCAGTTCTTC. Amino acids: CASKGESYNEQFF.

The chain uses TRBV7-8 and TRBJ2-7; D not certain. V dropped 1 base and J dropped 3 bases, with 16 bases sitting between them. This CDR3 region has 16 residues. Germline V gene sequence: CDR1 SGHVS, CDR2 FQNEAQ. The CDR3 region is CASSLVIRPVDYEQYF. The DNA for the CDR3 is TGTGCCAGCAGCTTAGTTATCAGGCCGGTTGACTACGAGCAGTACTTC.

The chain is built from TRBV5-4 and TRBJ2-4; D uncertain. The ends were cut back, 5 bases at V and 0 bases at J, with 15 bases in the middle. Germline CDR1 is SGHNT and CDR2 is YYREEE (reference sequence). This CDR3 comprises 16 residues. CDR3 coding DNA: TGTGCCAGCAGTCCTACTTTAGCCCTAGCCAAAAACATTCAGTACTTC. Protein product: CASSPTLALAKNIQYF. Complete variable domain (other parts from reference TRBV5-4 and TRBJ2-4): ETGVTQSPTHLIKTRGQQVTLRCSSQSGHNTVSWYQQALGQGPQFIFQYYREEENGRGNFPPRFSGLQFPNYSSELNVNALELDDSALYLCASSPTLALAKNIQYFGAGTRLSVL.

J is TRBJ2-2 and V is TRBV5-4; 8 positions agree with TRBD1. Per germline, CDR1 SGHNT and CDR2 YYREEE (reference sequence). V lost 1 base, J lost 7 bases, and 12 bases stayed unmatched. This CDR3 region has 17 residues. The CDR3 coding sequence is TGTGCCAGCAGCTTGCCGGACAGGGTAGATGGTGTCGGGGAGCTGTTTTTT. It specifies CASSLPDRVDGVGELFF.

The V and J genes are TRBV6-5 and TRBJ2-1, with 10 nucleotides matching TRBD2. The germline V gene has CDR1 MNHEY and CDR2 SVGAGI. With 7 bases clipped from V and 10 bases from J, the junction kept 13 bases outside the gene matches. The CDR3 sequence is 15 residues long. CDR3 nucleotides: TGTGCCAGCACCTCTAGCGGGAGCCTCTATAAGGAGCAGTTCTTC. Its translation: CASTSSGSLYKEQFF.

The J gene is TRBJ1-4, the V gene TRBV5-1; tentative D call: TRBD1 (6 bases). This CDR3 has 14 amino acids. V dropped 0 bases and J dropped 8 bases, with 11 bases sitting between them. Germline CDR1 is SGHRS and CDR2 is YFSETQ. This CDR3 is CASSLAGATEKLFF. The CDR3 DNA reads TGCGCCAGCAGCTTGGCGGGGGCGACCGAAAAACTGTTTTTT.

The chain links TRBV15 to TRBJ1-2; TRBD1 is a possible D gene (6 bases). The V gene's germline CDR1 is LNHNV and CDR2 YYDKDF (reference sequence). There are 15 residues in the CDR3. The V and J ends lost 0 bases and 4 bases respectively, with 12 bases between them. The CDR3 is CATSREMGAAYGYTF. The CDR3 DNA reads TGTGCCACCAGCAGAGAGATGGGGGCGGCCTATGGCTACACCTTC.